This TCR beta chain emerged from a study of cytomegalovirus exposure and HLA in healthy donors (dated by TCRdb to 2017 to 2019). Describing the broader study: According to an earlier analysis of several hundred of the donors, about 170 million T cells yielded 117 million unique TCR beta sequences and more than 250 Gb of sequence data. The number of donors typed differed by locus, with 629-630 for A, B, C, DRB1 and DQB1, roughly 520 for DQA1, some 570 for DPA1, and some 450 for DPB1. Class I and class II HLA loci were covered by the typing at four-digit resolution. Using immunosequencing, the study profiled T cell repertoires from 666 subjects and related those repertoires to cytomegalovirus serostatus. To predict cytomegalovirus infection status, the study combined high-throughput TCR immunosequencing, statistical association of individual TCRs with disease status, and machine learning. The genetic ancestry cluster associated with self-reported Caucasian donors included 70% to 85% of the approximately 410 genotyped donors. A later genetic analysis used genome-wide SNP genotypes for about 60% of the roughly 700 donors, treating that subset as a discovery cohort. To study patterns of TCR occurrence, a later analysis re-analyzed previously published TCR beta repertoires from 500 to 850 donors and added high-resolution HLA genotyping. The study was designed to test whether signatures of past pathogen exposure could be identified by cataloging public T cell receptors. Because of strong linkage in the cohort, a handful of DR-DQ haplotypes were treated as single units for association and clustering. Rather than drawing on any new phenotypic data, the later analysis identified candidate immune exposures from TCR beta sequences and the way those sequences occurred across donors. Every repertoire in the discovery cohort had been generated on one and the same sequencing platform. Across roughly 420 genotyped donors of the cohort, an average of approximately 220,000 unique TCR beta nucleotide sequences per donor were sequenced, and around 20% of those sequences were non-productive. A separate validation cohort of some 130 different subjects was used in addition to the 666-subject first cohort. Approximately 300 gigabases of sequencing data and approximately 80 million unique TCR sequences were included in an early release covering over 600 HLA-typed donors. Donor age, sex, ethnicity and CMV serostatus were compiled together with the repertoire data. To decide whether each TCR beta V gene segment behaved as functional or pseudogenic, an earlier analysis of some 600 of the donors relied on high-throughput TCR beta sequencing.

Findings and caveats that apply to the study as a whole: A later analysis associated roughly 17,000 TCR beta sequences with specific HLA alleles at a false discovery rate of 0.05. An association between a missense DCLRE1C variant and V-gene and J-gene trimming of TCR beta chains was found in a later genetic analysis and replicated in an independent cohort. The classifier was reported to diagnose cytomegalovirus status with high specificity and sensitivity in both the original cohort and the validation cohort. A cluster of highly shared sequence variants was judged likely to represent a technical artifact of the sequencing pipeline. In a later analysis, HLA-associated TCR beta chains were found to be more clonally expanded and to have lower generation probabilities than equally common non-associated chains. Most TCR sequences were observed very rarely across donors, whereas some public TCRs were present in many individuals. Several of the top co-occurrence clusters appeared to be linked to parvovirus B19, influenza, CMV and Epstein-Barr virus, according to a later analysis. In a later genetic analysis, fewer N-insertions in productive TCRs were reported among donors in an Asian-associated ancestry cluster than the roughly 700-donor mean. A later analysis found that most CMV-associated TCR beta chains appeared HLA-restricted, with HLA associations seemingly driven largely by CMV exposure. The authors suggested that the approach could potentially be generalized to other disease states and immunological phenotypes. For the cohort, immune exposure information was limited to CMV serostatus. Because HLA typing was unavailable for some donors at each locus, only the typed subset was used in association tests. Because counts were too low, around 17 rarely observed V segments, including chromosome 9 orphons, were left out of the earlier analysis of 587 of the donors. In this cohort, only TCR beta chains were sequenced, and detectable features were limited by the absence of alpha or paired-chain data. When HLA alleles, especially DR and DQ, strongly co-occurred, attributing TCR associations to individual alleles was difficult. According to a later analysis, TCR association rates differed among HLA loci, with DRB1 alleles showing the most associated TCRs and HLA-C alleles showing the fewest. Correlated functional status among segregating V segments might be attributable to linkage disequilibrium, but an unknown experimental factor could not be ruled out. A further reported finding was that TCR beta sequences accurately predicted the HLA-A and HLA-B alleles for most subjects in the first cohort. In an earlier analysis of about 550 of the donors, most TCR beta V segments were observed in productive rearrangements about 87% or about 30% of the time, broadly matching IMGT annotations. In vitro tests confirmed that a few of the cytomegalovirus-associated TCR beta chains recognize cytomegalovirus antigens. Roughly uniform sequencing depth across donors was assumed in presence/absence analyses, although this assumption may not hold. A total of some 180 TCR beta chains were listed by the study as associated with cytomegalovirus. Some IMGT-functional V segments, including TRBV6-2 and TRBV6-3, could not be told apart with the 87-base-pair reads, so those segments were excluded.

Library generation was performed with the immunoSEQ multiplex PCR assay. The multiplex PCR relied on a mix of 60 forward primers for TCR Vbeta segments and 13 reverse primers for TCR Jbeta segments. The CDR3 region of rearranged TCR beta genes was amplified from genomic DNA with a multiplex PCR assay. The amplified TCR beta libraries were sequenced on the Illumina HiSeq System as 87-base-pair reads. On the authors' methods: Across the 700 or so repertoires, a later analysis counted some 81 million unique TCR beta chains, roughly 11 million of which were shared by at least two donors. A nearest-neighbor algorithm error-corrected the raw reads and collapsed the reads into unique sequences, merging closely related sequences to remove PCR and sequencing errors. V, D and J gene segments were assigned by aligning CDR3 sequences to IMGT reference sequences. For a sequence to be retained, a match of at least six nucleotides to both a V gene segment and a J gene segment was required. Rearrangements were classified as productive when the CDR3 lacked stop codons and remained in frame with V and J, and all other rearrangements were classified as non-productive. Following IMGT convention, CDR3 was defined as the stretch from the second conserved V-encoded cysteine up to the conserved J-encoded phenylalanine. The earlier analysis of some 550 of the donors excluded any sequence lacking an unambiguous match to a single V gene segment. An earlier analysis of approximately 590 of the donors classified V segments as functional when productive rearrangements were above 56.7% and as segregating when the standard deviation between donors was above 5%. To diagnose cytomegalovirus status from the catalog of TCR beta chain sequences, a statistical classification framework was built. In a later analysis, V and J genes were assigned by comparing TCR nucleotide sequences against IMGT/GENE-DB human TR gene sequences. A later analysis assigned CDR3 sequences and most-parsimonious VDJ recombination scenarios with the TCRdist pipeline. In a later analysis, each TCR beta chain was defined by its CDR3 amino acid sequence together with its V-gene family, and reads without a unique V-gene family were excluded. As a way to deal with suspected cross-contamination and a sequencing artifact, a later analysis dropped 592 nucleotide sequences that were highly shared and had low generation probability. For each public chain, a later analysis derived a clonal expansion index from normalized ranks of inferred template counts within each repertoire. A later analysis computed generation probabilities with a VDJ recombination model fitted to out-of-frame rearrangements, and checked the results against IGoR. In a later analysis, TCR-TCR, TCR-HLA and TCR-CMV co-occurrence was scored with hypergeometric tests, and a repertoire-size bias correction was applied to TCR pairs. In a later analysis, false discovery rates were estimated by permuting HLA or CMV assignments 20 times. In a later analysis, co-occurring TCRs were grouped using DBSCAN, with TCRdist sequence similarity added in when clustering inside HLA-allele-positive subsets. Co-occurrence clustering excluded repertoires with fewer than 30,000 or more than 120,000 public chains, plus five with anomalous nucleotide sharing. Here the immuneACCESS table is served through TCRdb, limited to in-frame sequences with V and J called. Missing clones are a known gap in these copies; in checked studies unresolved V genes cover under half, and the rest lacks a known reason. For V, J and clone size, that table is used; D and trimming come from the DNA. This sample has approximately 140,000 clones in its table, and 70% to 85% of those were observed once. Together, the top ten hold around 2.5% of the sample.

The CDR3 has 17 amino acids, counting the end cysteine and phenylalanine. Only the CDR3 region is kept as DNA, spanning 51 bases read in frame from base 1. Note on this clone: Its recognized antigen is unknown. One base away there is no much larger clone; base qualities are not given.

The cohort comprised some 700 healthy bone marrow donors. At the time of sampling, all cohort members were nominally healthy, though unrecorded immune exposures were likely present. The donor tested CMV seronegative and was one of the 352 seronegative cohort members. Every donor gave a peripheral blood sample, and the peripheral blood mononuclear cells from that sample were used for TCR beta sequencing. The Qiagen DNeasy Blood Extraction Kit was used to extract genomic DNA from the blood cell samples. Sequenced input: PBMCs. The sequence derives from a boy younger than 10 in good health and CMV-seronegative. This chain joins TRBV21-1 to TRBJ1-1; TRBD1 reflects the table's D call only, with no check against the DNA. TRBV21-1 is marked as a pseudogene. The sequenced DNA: TGTGCCAGCAGCAAAGGGGGACAGGGAGGCGCGGACACTGAAGCTTTCTTT. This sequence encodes CASSKGGQGGADTEAFF.